This TCR beta chain came from a study of blood T cell repertoires in COVID-19. Study information: The analysed material was cDNA or gDNA that came from T cells, B-cell-depleted T cells, or PBMCs.

The CDR3 length is 15 residues. Germline assignment: CDR1 LGHDT and CDR2 YNNKEL (reference sequence). Trimming cost V 1 base and J 5 bases; bases outside gene matches: 6. Data came from immunoSEQ multiplex PCR; TCRdb stores just in-frame clones and leaves some out. The data contain approximately 70,000 clones, roughly 80% of them singletons. The material sequenced was peripheral blood. The receptor was derived from a woman in her 50s with acute or convalescent COVID-19. The V gene is TRBV3-1 (or the pseudogene TRBV3-2), the J gene TRBJ2-5; 8 bases are shared with TRBD2. In DNA, the CDR3 is TGTGCCAGCAGCCAAGGCGGACTAGCTTGGGAGACCCAGTACTTC. Translating gives CASSQGGLAWETQYF.